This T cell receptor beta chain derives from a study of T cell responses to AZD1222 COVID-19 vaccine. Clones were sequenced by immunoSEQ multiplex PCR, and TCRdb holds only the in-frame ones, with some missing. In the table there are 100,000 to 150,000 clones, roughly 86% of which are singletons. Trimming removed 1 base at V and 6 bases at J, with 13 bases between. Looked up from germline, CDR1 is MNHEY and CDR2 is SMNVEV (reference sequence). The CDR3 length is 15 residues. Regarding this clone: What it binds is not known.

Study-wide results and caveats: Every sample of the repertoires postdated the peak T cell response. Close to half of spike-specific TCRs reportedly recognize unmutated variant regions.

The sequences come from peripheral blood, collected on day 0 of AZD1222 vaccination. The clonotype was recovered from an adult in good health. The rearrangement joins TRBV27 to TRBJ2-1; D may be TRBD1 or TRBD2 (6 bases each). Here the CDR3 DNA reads TGTGCCAGCAGTTTATGGAGGGACACAACCAATGAGCAGTTCTTC. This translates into CASSLWRDTTNEQFF.